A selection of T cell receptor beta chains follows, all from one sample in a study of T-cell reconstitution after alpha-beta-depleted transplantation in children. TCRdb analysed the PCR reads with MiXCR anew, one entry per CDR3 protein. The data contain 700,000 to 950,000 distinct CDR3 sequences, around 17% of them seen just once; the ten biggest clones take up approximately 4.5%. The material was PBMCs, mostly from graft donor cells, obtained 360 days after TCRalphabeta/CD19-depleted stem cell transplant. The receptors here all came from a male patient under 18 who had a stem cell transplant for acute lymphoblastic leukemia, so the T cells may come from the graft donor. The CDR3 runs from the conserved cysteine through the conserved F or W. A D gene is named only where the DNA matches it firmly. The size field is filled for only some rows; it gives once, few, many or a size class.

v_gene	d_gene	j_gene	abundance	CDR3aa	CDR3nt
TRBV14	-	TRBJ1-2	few	CASSQAFSTTGYTF	TGTGCCAGCAGCCAAGCCTTCTCGACGACAGGCTACACCTTC
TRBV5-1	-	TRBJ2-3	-	CASSFASSSVGASTDTQYF	TGCGCCAGCAGCTTCGCATCTTCCAGTGTGGGTGCGAGCACAGATACGCAGTATTTT
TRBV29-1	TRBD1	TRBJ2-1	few	CSVGGQGGYNEQFF	TGCAGCGTGGGAGGACAGGGGGGATACAATGAGCAGTTCTTC
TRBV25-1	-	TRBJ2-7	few	CASSEWVGTPYEQYF	TGTGCCAGCAGTGAATGGGTCGGGACACCCTACGAGCAGTACTTC
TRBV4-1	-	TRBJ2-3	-	CASSQELAVDTQYF	TGCGCCAGCAGCCAAGAACTAGCCGTCGATACGCAGTATTTT
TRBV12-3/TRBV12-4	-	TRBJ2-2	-	CASSSQTGTPTGELFF	TGTGCCAGCAGTTCCCAAACCGGGACCCCCACCGGGGAGCTGTTTTTT
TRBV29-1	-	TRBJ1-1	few	CSVESNTEAFF	TGCAGCGTTGAATCGAACACTGAAGCTTTCTTT
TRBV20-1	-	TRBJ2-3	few	CSARVGGGGPTDTQYF	TGCAGTGCTAGAGTGGGTGGGGGGGGCCCCACAGATACGCAGTATTTT
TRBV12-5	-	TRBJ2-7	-	CASVTGRSPYEQYF	TGTGCTAGTGTAACAGGTCGCTCGCCCTACGAGCAGTACTTC
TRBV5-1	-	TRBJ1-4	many	CASSWTGTTNEKLFF	TGCGCCAGCAGCTGGACTGGAACAACTAATGAAAAACTGTTTTTT
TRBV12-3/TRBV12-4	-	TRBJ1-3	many	CASTGWGSGNTIYF	TGTGCCAGCACCGGATGGGGCTCTGGAAACACCATATATTTT
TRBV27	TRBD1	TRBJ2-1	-	CASSLWDRVYNEQFF	TGTGCCAGCAGTTTGTGGGACAGGGTCTACAATGAGCAGTTCTTC
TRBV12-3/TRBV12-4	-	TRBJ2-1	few	CASSLGYSSYNEQFF	TGTGCCAGCAGTTTGGGGTATAGCTCCTACAATGAGCAGTTCTTC
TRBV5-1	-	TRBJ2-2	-	CASSLQRQNTGELFF	TGCGCCAGCAGCTTGCAACGGCAAAACACCGGGGAGCTGTTTTTT
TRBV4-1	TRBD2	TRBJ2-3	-	CASSWASGSRDTQYF	TGCGCCAGCAGCTGGGCTAGCGGGAGTAGGGATACGCAGTATTTT
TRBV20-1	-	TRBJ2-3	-	CSATVGTRTDTQYF	TGCAGTGCTACGGTCGGGACCCGCACAGATACGCAGTATTTT
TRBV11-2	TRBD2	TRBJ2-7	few	CASSLGGLAISSYEQYF	TGTGCCAGCAGCTTAGGCGGACTAGCGATAAGCTCCTACGAGCAGTACTTC
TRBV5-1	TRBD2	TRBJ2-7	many	CASNPTGLAGVVKQYF	TGCGCCAGCAACCCGACCGGACTAGCGGGAGTTGTGAAGCAGTACTTC
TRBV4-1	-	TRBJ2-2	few	CASSPDRKDTGELFF	TGCGCCAGCAGCCCTGACAGAAAGGACACCGGGGAGCTGTTTTTT
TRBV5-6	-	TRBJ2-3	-	CASSLVEAYTDTQYF	TGTGCCAGCAGCTTGGTGGAGGCCTACACAGATACGCAGTATTTT
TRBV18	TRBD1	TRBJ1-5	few	CASSPSTGGIGQPQHF	TGTGCCAGCTCACCATCAACAGGGGGCATCGGTCAGCCCCAGCATTTT
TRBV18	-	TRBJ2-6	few	CASSPLRAGTDFGASGANVLTF	TGTGCCAGCTCACCATTGAGGGCCGGGACGGACTTTGGGGCCTCTGGGGCCAACGTCCTGACTTTC
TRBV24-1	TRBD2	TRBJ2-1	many	CATSTSASYNEQFF	TGTGCCACCAGCACTAGCGCTTCCTACAATGAGCAGTTCTTC
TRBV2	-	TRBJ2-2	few	CASSGQENTGELFF	TGTGCCAGCAGTGGACAGGAGAACACCGGGGAGCTGTTTTTT
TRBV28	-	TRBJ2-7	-	CASSLYLGGYEQYF	TGTGCCAGCAGTTTATACCTGGGGGGCTACGAGCAGTACTTC
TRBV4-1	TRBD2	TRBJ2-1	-	CASSQETSGLNGEQFF	TGCGCCAGCAGCCAAGAAACTAGCGGATTAAATGGTGAGCAGTTCTTC
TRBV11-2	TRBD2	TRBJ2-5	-	CASSLGTSYIGRKTQYF	TGTGCCAGCAGCTTAGGGACTAGCTATATCGGACGGAAGACCCAGTACTTC
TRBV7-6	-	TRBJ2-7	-	CASSPWGYEQYF	TGTGCCAGCAGCCCCTGGGGGTACGAGCAGTACTTC
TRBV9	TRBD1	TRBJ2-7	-	CASSPRGTGPYEQYF	TGTGCCAGCAGCCCCCGCGGGACAGGGCCCTACGAGCAGTACTTC
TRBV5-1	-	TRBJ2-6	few	CASSLWTVSGANVLTF	TGCGCCAGCAGCTTGTGGACTGTCTCTGGGGCCAACGTCCTGACTTTC
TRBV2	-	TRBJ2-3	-	CASSEEGAQLAATQYF	TGTGCCAGCAGTGAGGAGGGGGCCCAGTTAGCGGCTACGCAGTATTTT
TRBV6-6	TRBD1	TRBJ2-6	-	CASTHTGAPSGANVLTF	TGTGCCAGCACTCATACAGGGGCCCCCTCTGGGGCCAACGTCCTGACTTTC
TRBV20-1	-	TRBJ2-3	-	CSASGVSYTDTQYF	TGCAGTGCTAGTGGTGTCAGTTACACAGATACGCAGTATTTT
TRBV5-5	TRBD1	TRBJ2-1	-	CASSSGTGGNYNEQFF	TGTGCCAGCAGCTCGGGGACAGGGGGTAATTACAATGAGCAGTTCTTC
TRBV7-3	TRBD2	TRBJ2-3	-	CASSLTAPGLAGLWDTQYF	TGTGCCAGCAGCTTAACTGCGCCCGGACTAGCGGGTCTGTGGGATACGCAGTATTTT
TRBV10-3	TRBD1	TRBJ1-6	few	CAADRLSVVGSYNSPLHF	TGTGCCGCGGACAGGCTTTCTGTGGTCGGCTCCTATAATTCACCCCTCCACTTT
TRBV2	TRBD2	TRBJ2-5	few	CASSKEGLEETQYF	TGTGCCAGCAGCAAAGAGGGACTAGAAGAGACCCAGTACTTC
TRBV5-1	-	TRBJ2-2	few	CASSFPVGELFF	TGCGCCAGCAGCTTCCCAGTAGGGGAGCTGTTTTTT
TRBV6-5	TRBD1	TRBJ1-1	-	CASSYRGAWDRGPGEAFF	TGTGCCAGCAGTTATCGTGGGGCCTGGGACAGGGGGCCCGGTGAAGCTTTCTTT
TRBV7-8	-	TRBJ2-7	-	CASTTGQSYEQYF	TGTGCCAGCACCACTGGACAATCCTACGAGCAGTACTTC
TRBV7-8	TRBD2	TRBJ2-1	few	CASRREGVGFYNEQFF	TGTGCCAGCCGGCGGGAGGGGGTTGGGTTCTACAATGAGCAGTTCTTC
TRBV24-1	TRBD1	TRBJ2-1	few	CATSDLRDREHEQFF	TGTGCCACCAGTGATTTGCGGGACAGGGAACATGAGCAGTTCTTC
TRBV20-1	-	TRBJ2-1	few	CSARGGRAFSYNEQFF	TGCAGTGCTAGAGGGGGGCGTGCTTTCTCCTACAATGAGCAGTTCTTC
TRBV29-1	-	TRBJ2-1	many	CSVEDGTGLGEQFF	TGCAGCGTTGAAGACGGAACAGGGCTTGGTGAGCAGTTCTTC
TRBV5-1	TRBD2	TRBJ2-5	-	CASSLKLAGGSHF	TGCGCCAGCAGCTTGAAACTAGCGGGAGGCTCACACTTC
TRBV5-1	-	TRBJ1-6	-	CASSLVQGYSPLHF	TGCGCCAGCAGCTTGGTCCAGGGGTATTCACCCCTCCACTTT